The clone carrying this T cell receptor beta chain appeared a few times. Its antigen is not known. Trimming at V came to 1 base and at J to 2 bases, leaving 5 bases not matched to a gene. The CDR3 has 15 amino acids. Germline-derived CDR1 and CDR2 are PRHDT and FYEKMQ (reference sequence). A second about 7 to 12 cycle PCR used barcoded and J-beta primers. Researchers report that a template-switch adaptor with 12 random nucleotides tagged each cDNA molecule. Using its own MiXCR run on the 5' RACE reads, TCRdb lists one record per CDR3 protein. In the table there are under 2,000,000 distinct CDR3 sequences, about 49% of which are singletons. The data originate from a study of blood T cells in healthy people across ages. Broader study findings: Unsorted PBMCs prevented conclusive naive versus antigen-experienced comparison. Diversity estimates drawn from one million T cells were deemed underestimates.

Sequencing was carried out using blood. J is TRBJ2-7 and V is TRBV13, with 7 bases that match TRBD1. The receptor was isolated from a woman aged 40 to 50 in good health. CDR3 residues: CASSLEGQLTYEQYF. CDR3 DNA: TGTGCCAGCAGCTTAGAGGGACAGCTTACCTACGAGCAGTACTTC. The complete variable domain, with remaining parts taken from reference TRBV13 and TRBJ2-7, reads AAGVIQSPRHLIKEKRETATLKCYPIPRHDTVYWYQQGPGQDPQFLISFYEKMQSDKGSIPDRFSAQQFSDYHSELNMSSLELGDSALYFCASSLEGQLTYEQYFGPGTRLTVT.